The text below deals with one T cell receptor beta chain. Its antigen remains undetermined. Per-base qualities were not stored, and no clone one base away is much larger. The cohort was made up of around 720 healthy bone marrow donors. All cohort members were sampled while nominally healthy, although unrecorded immune exposures were likely present. The donor was CMV seronegative and belonged to the group of around 400 seronegative cohort members. Each donor provided a peripheral blood sample, and peripheral blood mononuclear cells were used for TCR beta sequencing. Genomic DNA extraction from the blood cell samples was performed with the Qiagen DNeasy Blood Extraction Kit. This entry comes from a study of cytomegalovirus exposure and HLA in healthy donors (dated by TCRdb to 2016 to 2017). For the wider study: In an earlier analysis of around 540 of the donors, approximately 300 Gb of sequence data and roughly 100 million unique TCR beta sequences from about 179 million T cells were reported. Roughly 320 gigabases of sequencing data and around 85 million unique TCR sequences made up an early release that covered some 640 HLA-typed donors. Of the approximately 370 genotyped donors, roughly 80% were placed in the genetic ancestry cluster associated with self-reported Caucasian donors. The study was designed to test whether signatures of past pathogen exposure could be identified by cataloging public T cell receptors. The T cell repertoires of 666 subjects were profiled by immunosequencing and related to cytomegalovirus serostatus. A separate validation cohort of approximately 130 different subjects was used in addition to the roughly 700-subject first cohort. To predict cytomegalovirus infection status, the study combined high-throughput TCR immunosequencing, statistical association of individual TCRs with disease status, and machine learning. A later analysis re-examined previously published TCR beta repertoires from 610 or so donors and added high-resolution HLA genotyping to investigate patterns of TCR occurrence. In the later analysis, no new phenotypic data were used to find candidate immune exposures; instead, reliance was placed on TCR beta sequences and their occurrence across donors. An earlier analysis of about 600 of the donors used high-throughput TCR beta sequencing to judge whether each TCR beta V gene segment behaved as functional or pseudogenic. Donor age, sex, ethnicity and CMV serostatus were compiled together with the repertoire data. In a later genetic analysis, genome-wide SNP genotypes for about three fifths of the 666 donors were used, and that subset was treated as a discovery cohort. Every repertoire in the discovery cohort had been generated on one and the same sequencing platform. HLA typing covered class I and class II loci at four-digit resolution. Typing coverage differed by locus: A, B, C, DRB1 and DQB1 were typed in about 629-630 donors, DQA1 in about 510, DPA1 in approximately 610, and DPB1 in around 440. Because of strong linkage in the cohort, 5 or 6 DR-DQ haplotypes were treated as single units for association and clustering. On average, about 240,000 unique TCR beta nucleotide sequences were sequenced per donor among more than 350 genotyped donors of the cohort, with around 19% of those sequences being non-productive.

The germline V gene (reference sequence) sets CDR1 to MNHEY and CDR2 to SMNVEV. From V the trimming removes 4 bases and from J it removes 0 bases, while the gene matches leave 7 bases of the junction unaccounted for. There are 16 amino acids in the CDR3, from cysteine to phenylalanine inclusive. CDR3 DNA is the only sequence kept; it has 48 bases, read in frame from the first base. Paper-wide results and their limitations: According to a later analysis, most CMV-associated TCR beta chains appeared to be HLA-restricted, and the HLA associations seemed to be driven largely by CMV exposure. In an earlier analysis of around 500 of the donors, most TCR beta V segments appeared in productive rearrangements about 87% or about 30% of the time, broadly matching IMGT annotations. Some IMGT-functional V segments, including TRBV6-2 and TRBV6-3, could not be distinguished by the 87-base-pair reads and were therefore excluded. Immune exposure information for the cohort was limited to CMV serostatus. In a later genetic analysis, fewer N-insertions in productive TCRs were reported among donors in an Asian-associated ancestry cluster than the roughly 700-donor mean. In a later genetic analysis, a missense DCLRE1C variant was associated with V-gene and J-gene trimming of TCR beta chains, and the association was replicated in an independent cohort. When HLA alleles, especially DR and DQ, strongly co-occurred, TCR associations were difficult to assign to individual alleles. A further reported finding was that TCR beta sequences accurately predicted the HLA-A and HLA-B alleles for most subjects in the first cohort. Linkage disequilibrium might explain the correlated functional status among segregating V segments, but an unknown experimental factor could not be ruled out. Only TCR beta chains were sequenced in this cohort, and the absence of alpha or paired-chain data limited detectable features. A later analysis found that TCR association rates varied across HLA loci, with DRB1 alleles showing the most associated TCRs and HLA-C alleles the fewest. HLA typing was unavailable for some donors at each locus, so association tests used only the typed subset. Presence/absence analyses assumed roughly uniform sequencing depth across donors, an assumption that may not hold. The authors suggested that the approach could potentially be extended to other disease states and immunological phenotypes. Three of the identified cytomegalovirus-associated TCR beta chains were confirmed in vitro to be specific for cytomegalovirus antigens. In a later analysis, HLA-associated TCR beta chains showed more clonal expansion and lower generation probabilities than non-associated chains that were equally common. In a later analysis, several top co-occurrence clusters were reported to appear linked to parvovirus B19, influenza, CMV and Epstein-Barr virus. Specific HLA alleles were associated with 15,000 to 20,000 TCR beta sequences at a false discovery rate of 0.05 in a later analysis. The sequencing pipeline was judged likely to have produced a cluster of highly shared sequence variants as a technical artifact. A total of 150 to 200 TCR beta chains were listed by the study as associated with cytomegalovirus. Across donors, most TCR sequences were observed very rarely, whereas some public TCRs were present in many individuals. Roughly 15 rarely observed V segments, including chromosome 9 orphons, were excluded from the earlier analysis of some 590 of the donors because counts were too low. Cytomegalovirus status was reported to be diagnosed by the classifier with high specificity and sensitivity in both the original and validation cohorts.

Receptor libraries were prepared by the immunoSEQ multiplex PCR assay. For the multiplex PCR, a mixture combining 60 forward primers for TCR Vbeta segments and 13 reverse primers for TCR Jbeta segments was used. The CDR3 region of rearranged TCR beta genes was amplified from genomic DNA by a multiplex PCR assay. On the Illumina HiSeq System, the amplified TCR beta libraries were sequenced as 87-base-pair reads. As for the original processing: In a later analysis, tens of millions of unique TCR beta chains were counted across the 500 to 850 repertoires, and approximately 11 million of these chains were shared by at least two donors. A nearest-neighbor algorithm error-corrected the raw reads and collapsed the reads into unique sequences, merging closely related sequences to remove PCR and sequencing errors. To assign V, D and J gene segments, CDR3 sequences were aligned to IMGT reference sequences. For a sequence to be retained, a match of at least six nucleotides was required to both a V gene segment and a J gene segment. A rearrangement counted as productive if the CDR3 had no stop codons and remained in frame with V and J, and every other rearrangement counted as non-productive. Following IMGT convention, CDR3 was defined as the stretch from the second conserved V-encoded cysteine up to the conserved J-encoded phenylalanine. In an earlier analysis of 550 to 650 of the donors, sequences lacking an unambiguous match to a single V gene segment were excluded. In an earlier analysis of approximately 610 of the donors, V segments were called functional above 56.7% productive rearrangements and were called segregating when the between-donor standard deviation exceeded 5%. A statistical classification framework was developed to diagnose cytomegalovirus status using the catalog of TCR beta chain sequences. A later analysis assigned V and J genes by comparing TCR nucleotide sequences with IMGT/GENE-DB human TR gene sequences. Using the TCRdist pipeline, a later analysis assigned CDR3 sequences along with most-parsimonious VDJ recombination scenarios. In a later analysis, each TCR beta chain was defined by its CDR3 amino acid sequence together with its V-gene family, and reads without a unique V-gene family were excluded. In a later analysis, 550 to 650 highly shared, low-generation-probability nucleotide sequences were removed to address suspected cross-contamination and a sequencing artifact. In a later analysis, a clonal expansion index was calculated for each public chain from normalized within-repertoire ranks of inferred template counts. In a later analysis, generation probabilities were computed with a VDJ recombination model fitted to out-of-frame rearrangements, and the resulting probabilities were checked against IGoR. Hypergeometric tests were used in a later analysis to score TCR-TCR, TCR-HLA and TCR-CMV co-occurrence, with a repertoire-size bias correction applied to the TCR pairs. A later analysis estimated false discovery rates by permuting HLA or CMV assignments 20 times. A later analysis grouped co-occurring TCRs with DBSCAN, adding TCRdist sequence similarity when clustering within HLA-allele-positive subsets. Repertoires with fewer than 30,000 or more than 120,000 public chains were left out of co-occurrence clustering, as were roughly five repertoires with anomalous nucleotide sharing. Imported from immuneACCESS, the table was reduced by TCRdb to in-frame sequences with V and J called. These copies leave out some clones; in studies compared against another copy, an unresolved V gene accounts for under half, and the cause of the remainder is not known. That table furnishes V, J and clone size, whereas the DNA furnished D and trimming. Recorded for this sample are 150,000 to 200,000 clones; roughly 80% of them occurred a single time. About 1.5% of the sample lies in the top ten.

This TCR was sampled from a man in his forties in good health and CMV-seronegative. The sample was PBMCs. This chain is built from TRBV27 and TRBJ2-3; 7 bases in the junction line up with TRBD1. CDR3 loop: CASSSQPQGSTDTQYF. DNA sequence: TGTGCCAGCAGTTCCCAGCCACAGGGGAGCACAGATACGCAGTATTTT.